This T cell receptor (beta chain) derives from a study of CD8 T cells in Susac syndrome. With random hexamers, reverse transcription was performed on about 0.5 to 1 ug of RNA. Multiplex PCR with immunoSEQ amplified the TCR beta CDR3 across 54 Vbeta and 13 Jbeta. Via MiXCR, TCRdb re-called the immunoSEQ multiplex PCR reads, giving one row per CDR3 protein. The sample lists roughly 200,000 distinct CDR3 sequences, more than 90% occurring once. Trimming left V 3 bases short and J 4 bases short, with 10 bases between. Per germline, CDR1 ENHRY and CDR2 SYGVKD. This CDR3 has 13 amino acids. The receptor's source is a human donor with multiple sclerosis. This chain uses TRBV10-3 with TRBJ2-7; TRBD1 is a possible D gene (6 bases). Material for sequencing was CD4+ T cells from PBMCs. CDR3 residues: CAISDGGSYEQYF. The CDR3 DNA is TGTGCCATCAGTGATGGGGGCTCTTACGAGCAGTACTTC.